This T cell receptor (beta chain) was captured in a study of blood T cell repertoires in COVID-19. In the authors' workflow: Amplifying reference gene primers gave estimates of nucleated cell counts. TCRdb's table, derived via immunoSEQ multiplex PCR, lists solely in-frame clones and lacks some. D and trimming were read from the DNA, whereas the V and J calls and clone size are those reported in that table. This table holds 35,000 to 45,000 clones, 80% to 90% found once. The receptor was derived from a woman in her seventies in a cohort sampled during active COVID-19. What was sequenced was peripheral blood.

The CDR3 DNA follows: TGCAGTGCTAGTGAGCGAGTCCGCACAGATACGCAGTATTTT. Residues: CSASERVRTDTQYF. The rearrangement joins TRBV20-1 to TRBJ2-3; the D is unclear. The CDR3 covers 14 residues. The germline V gene has CDR1 DFQATT and CDR2 SNEGSKA (reference sequence). Trimming removed 3 bases from V and 1 base from J, with 11 bases in between.